The present TCR beta chain was sequenced within a study of blood T cell repertoires in COVID-19. Study information: T cells, B-cell-depleted T cells, or PBMCs provided the cDNA or gDNA that served as material.

The V and J ends lost 4 bases and 4 bases, in that order; junction bases with no gene match: 7. From germline, CDR1 is SGHRS and CDR2 YFSETQ. The CDR3 runs 15 residues. Methods used by the authors: Nucleated cell counts were estimated from reference gene primer amplification. The table came from immunoSEQ multiplex PCR; TCRdb's copy has only in-frame clones and leaves some out. For V, J and clone size, that table is used; D and trimming come from the DNA. The sample records approximately 200,000 clones, 88% being singletons. This sequence originates from a man aged 18 to 30 with active or convalescent COVID-19. The chain employs TRBV5-1 and TRBJ1-1, with 10 bases that match TRBD1. Sequenced: peripheral blood. The CDR3 here is CASSPRTGGVTEAFF. In DNA form, the CDR3 reads TGCGCCAGCAGCCCAAGGACAGGGGGAGTCACTGAAGCTTTCTTT.